This is a list of T cell receptor beta chains from one sample in a study of control samples from healthy donors and cancer patients. Produced via immunoSEQ multiplex PCR; TCRdb's table is partial and in-frame only. The sample has about 120,000 clones; roughly nine tenths are singletons. The material sequenced was blood. The receptors shown here come from a man aged 50 or older in good health. The CDR3 runs from the conserved cysteine through the conserved F or W. D genes are given only for firm matches. Clone size is not always given. Where it is, it says once, few, many or a class for expanded clones.

D	J	size	V	CDR3	DNA
NA	TRBJ1-5	NA	TRBV7-2	CASSPPGSNQPQHF	TGTGCCAGCAGCCCCCCGGGTAGCAATCAGCCCCAGCATTTT
NA	TRBJ1-4	NA	TRBV6-2/TRBV6-3	CASSYGRLNEKLFF	TGTGCCAGCAGTTACGGCCGGCTTAATGAAAAACTGTTTTTT
NA	TRBJ1-3	NA	TRBV19	CASSMNRDSGNTIYF	TGTGCCAGTAGTATGAACAGGGACTCTGGAAACACCATATATTTT
NA	TRBJ1-2	NA	TRBV12-3/TRBV12-4	CASREGQGPGYTF	TGTGCCAGCAGAGAGGGGCAGGGCCCTGGCTACACCTTC
TRBD1	TRBJ2-6	NA	TRBV24-1	CATRDSSGANVLTF	TGTGCCACCCGGGACAGCTCTGGGGCCAACGTCCTGACTTTC
NA	TRBJ2-3	NA	TRBV10-3	CAITQVFTDTQYF	TGTGCCATCACCCAGGTATTCACAGATACGCAGTATTTT
TRBD1	TRBJ1-1	once	TRBV27	CASSTHRGSHTEAFF	TGTGCCAGCAGTACCCACAGGGGCTCCCACACTGAAGCTTTCTTT
NA	TRBJ2-1	NA	TRBV5-1	CASSLPRGSNEQFF	TGCGCCAGCAGCTTACCCCGGGGGTCTAATGAGCAGTTCTTC
NA	TRBJ1-2	NA	TRBV7-2	CASSSPPTGHYGYTF	TGTGCCAGCAGCTCCCCCCCCACGGGGCACTATGGCTACACCTTC
NA	TRBJ1-5	NA	TRBV27	CASSFQSNQPQHF	TGTGCCAGCAGTTTTCAGAGCAATCAGCCCCAGCATTTT
NA	TRBJ2-1	NA	TRBV27	CASSLEGRNEQFF	TGTGCCAGCAGTTTAGAAGGGAGGAATGAGCAGTTCTTC
NA	TRBJ2-7	NA	TRBV30	CAWSVGFKYEQYF	TGTGCCTGGAGTGTAGGGTTTAAGTACGAGCAGTACTTC
NA	TRBJ1-1	NA	TRBV12-3/TRBV12-4	CASTLFSYTEAFF	TGTGCCAGCACCCTTTTCTCCTACACTGAAGCTTTCTTT
TRBD1	TRBJ1-3	NA	TRBV5-1	CASSWGTGGLSGNTIYF	TGCGCCAGCAGCTGGGGGACAGGGGGACTTTCTGGAAACACCATATATTTT
NA	TRBJ1-6	NA	TRBV18	CASSLRTAHNSPLHF	TGTGCCAGCTCACTTAGGACAGCTCATAATTCACCCCTCCACTTT
TRBD2	TRBJ2-3	NA	TRBV7-6	CASSLIAGGPSTDTQYF	TGTGCCAGCAGCTTAATAGCGGGGGGCCCTAGCACAGATACGCAGTATTTT
NA	TRBJ1-1	once	TRBV27	CASSFGEYTEAFF	TGTGCCAGCAGTTTTGGTGAATACACTGAAGCTTTCTTT
TRBD1	TRBJ1-2	once	TRBV4-3	CASSQVGGDGYTF	TGCGCCAGCAGCCAAGTAGGGGGCGATGGCTACACCTTC
NA	TRBJ1-6	NA	TRBV2	CASSEPGSYNSPLHF	TGTGCCAGCAGTGAGCCGGGCTCCTATAATTCACCCCTCCACTTT
TRBD2	TRBJ2-5	NA	TRBV14	CASSQASGGAGETQYF	TGTGCCAGCAGCCAAGCCAGCGGGGGGGCCGGAGAGACCCAGTACTTC
TRBD1	TRBJ2-7	NA	TRBV6-6	CASSYEQGAGEQYF	TGTGCCAGCAGTTACGAGCAGGGGGCGGGCGAGCAGTACTTC
NA	TRBJ1-5	NA	TRBV28	CASTMGSNNQPQHF	TGTGCCAGCACCATGGGGAGCAACAATCAGCCCCAGCATTTT
NA	TRBJ2-7	NA	TRBV12-5	CASGLEYEQYF	TGTGCTAGTGGTTTGGAGTACGAGCAGTACTTC
NA	TRBJ2-5	few	TRBV7-2	CASSPDPRAQETQYF	TGTGCCAGCAGCCCAGACCCGCGCGCCCAAGAGACCCAGTACTTC
NA	TRBJ1-4	few	TRBV5-4	CASSLGGVVGKLFF	TGTGCCAGCAGCTTGGGAGGGGTTGTGGGAAAACTGTTTTTT
NA	TRBJ2-1	NA	TRBV24-1	CATSDPPGGRGNEQFF	TGTGCCACCAGTGACCCCCCGGGGGGCAGGGGCAATGAGCAGTTCTTC
NA	TRBJ2-1	NA	TRBV5-8	CASSSLYSYNEQFF	TGTGCCAGCAGCTCCCTATACTCCTACAATGAGCAGTTCTTC
NA	TRBJ2-7	NA	TRBV15	CATSRGASGNEQYF	TGTGCCACCAGCAGAGGAGCTTCAGGGAACGAGCAGTACTTC
NA	TRBJ1-1	NA	TRBV6-5	CASSYSAGMNTEAFF	TGTGCCAGCAGTTACTCTGCAGGCATGAACACTGAAGCTTTCTTT
NA	TRBJ2-7	NA	TRBV9	CASSVMESSYEQYF	TGTGCCAGCAGCGTAATGGAGTCCTCCTACGAGCAGTACTTC
NA	TRBJ2-1	NA	TRBV6-5	CASSSGRRTNNEQFF	TGTGCCAGCAGTTCGGGACGGAGGACGAACAATGAGCAGTTCTTC
TRBD2	TRBJ2-7	NA	TRBV5-1	CASSPAGGDLYEQYF	TGCGCCAGCAGCCCAGCGGGGGGGGATTTGTACGAGCAGTACTTC
NA	TRBJ1-5	NA	TRBV6-5	CASSRTGTRNQPQHF	TGTGCCAGCAGCCGCACCGGGACAAGGAATCAGCCCCAGCATTTT
TRBD1	TRBJ1-2	NA	TRBV4-2	CASSAGTDNYGYTF	TGTGCCAGCAGCGCTGGGACAGACAACTATGGCTACACCTTC
NA	TRBJ2-7	many	TRBV15	CATSGTEGLYEQYF	TGTGCCACCAGCGGTACAGAGGGACTCTACGAGCAGTACTTC
NA	TRBJ2-5	NA	TRBV5-1	CASSLGVAVNQETQYF	TGCGCCAGCAGCTTGGGAGTAGCGGTAAACCAAGAGACCCAGTACTTC
NA	TRBJ2-1	NA	TRBV29-1	CSVQDRTYNEQFF	TGCAGCGTGCAAGATAGGACCTACAATGAGCAGTTCTTC
NA	TRBJ2-1	NA	TRBV5-6	CASSKGLSSYNEQFF	TGTGCCAGCAGCAAGGGACTGAGCTCCTACAATGAGCAGTTCTTC
NA	TRBJ1-5	NA	TRBV7-8	CASSRTSGQPQHF	TGTGCCAGCAGTAGGACTTCGGGTCAGCCCCAGCATTTT
TRBD1	TRBJ1-4	NA	TRBV14	CASSQVATGGTEKLFF	TGTGCCAGCAGCCAAGTCGCGACAGGGGGAACTGAAAAACTGTTTTTT
NA	TRBJ2-7	NA	TRBV30	CAWSERERDEQYF	TGTGCCTGGAGTGAGAGGGAGAGGGACGAGCAGTACTTC
NA	TRBJ1-6	NA	TRBV5-1	CASSAAQGSPLHF	TGCGCCAGCAGCGCCGCACAGGGCTCACCCCTCCACTTT
TRBD1	TRBJ1-5	NA	TRBV18	CASSAGTGGRNQPQHF	TGTGCCAGCTCAGCCGGGACAGGGGGCCGCAATCAGCCCCAGCATTTT
NA	TRBJ2-3	NA	TRBV9	CASSVEVGHRTDTQYF	TGTGCCAGCAGCGTCGAGGTGGGACACCGCACAGATACGCAGTATTTT
TRBD1	TRBJ1-1	NA	TRBV11-2	CASSPDRGVEAFF	TGTGCCAGCAGTCCTGACAGGGGGGTAGAAGCTTTCTTT
NA	TRBJ2-3	few	TRBV5-1	CASSPAVNTDTQYF	TGCGCCAGCTCCCCAGCGGTGAACACAGATACGCAGTATTTT
NA	TRBJ2-3	NA	TRBV7-9	CASSDPLAATDTQYF	TGTGCCAGCAGCGACCCCCTGGCGGCCACAGATACGCAGTATTTT
NA	TRBJ1-5	NA	TRBV6-5	CASSWLGSNQPQHF	TGTGCCAGCAGTTGGTTGGGAAGCAATCAGCCCCAGCATTTT
TRBD1	TRBJ1-6	NA	TRBV11-2	CASSLAQGGSPLHF	TGTGCCAGCAGCTTAGCCCAGGGGGGGTCACCCCTCCACTTT
NA	TRBJ2-7	NA	TRBV19	CASSIQGTFYEQYF	TGTGCCAGTAGTATCCAAGGGACATTTTACGAGCAGTACTTC
NA	TRBJ1-2	NA	TRBV19	CASSIPRFGYGYTF	TGTGCCAGTAGTATCCCGAGATTTGGCTATGGCTACACCTTC
TRBD1	TRBJ1-5	NA	TRBV6-5	CASSYPLDRGDQPQHF	TGTGCCAGCAGTTACCCCCTCGACAGGGGTGATCAGCCCCAGCATTTT
NA	TRBJ2-3	NA	TRBV9	CASSSQGTLMPDTQYF	TGTGCCAGCAGCTCTCAAGGGACTCTCATGCCGGATACGCAGTATTTT
TRBD1	TRBJ2-3	NA	TRBV5-4	CASSLAGTGVADTQYF	TGTGCCAGCAGCTTGGCGGGGACAGGGGTCGCAGATACGCAGTATTTT
NA	TRBJ1-4	NA	TRBV5-1	CASSSDVDRIWEKLFF	TGCGCCAGCAGCTCTGACGTTGACAGGATTTGGGAAAAACTGTTTTTT
NA	TRBJ2-5	NA	TRBV19	CASSAMDSQETQYF	TGTGCCAGTAGTGCAATGGACAGCCAAGAGACCCAGTACTTC
TRBD2	TRBJ2-3	NA	TRBV25-1	CASSEGGIHTDTQYF	TGTGCCAGCAGTGAGGGGGGGATCCACACAGATACGCAGTATTTT
NA	TRBJ1-1	NA	TRBV2	CASSEREGTEAFF	TGTGCCAGCAGTGAACGGGAGGGCACTGAAGCTTTCTTT
TRBD1	TRBJ1-4	once	TRBV5-1	CASSPRQLGPGQGEKLFF	TGCGCCAGCAGCCCACGGCAATTGGGTCCGGGACAGGGGGAAAAACTGTTTTTT